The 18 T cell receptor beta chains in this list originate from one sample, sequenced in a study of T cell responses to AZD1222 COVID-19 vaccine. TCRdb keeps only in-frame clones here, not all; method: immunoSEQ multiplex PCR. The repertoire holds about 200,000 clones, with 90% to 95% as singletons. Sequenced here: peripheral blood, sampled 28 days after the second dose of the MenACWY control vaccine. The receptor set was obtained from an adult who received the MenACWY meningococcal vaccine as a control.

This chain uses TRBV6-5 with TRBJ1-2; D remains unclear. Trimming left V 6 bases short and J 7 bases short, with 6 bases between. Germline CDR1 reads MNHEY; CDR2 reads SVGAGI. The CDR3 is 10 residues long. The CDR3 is CASRGSGYTF. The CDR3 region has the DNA TGTGCCAGCAGAGGGTCTGGCTACACCTTC.

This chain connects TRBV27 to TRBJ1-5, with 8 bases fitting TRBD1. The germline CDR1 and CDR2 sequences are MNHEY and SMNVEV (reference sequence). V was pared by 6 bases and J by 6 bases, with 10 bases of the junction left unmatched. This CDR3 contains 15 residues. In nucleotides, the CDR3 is TGTGCCAGCAGGGCCACAGGGGGGAGAGGTCAGCCCCAGCATTTT. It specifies CASRATGGRGQPQHF.

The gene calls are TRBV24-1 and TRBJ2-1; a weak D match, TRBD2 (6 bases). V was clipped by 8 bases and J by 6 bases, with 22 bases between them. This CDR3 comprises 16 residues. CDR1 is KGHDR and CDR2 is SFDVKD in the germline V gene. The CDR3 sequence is CATTTPTRKGRNEQFF. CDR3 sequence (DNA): TGTGCCACCACGACCCCGACTAGGAAGGGGCGCAATGAGCAGTTCTTC.

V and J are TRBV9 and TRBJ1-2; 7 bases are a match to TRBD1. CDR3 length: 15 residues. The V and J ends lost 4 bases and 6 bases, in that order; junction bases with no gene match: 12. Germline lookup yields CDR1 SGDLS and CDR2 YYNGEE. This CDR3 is CASSSWDRLNHGYTF. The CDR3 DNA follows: TGTGCCAGCAGCTCCTGGGACAGACTAAACCATGGCTACACCTTC.

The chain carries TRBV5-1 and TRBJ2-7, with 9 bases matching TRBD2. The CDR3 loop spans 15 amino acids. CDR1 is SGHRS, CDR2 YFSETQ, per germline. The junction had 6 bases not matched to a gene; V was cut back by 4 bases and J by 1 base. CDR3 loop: CASSILAGPSYEQYF. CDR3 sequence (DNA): TGCGCCAGCAGCATTCTAGCGGGACCGTCCTACGAGCAGTACTTC.

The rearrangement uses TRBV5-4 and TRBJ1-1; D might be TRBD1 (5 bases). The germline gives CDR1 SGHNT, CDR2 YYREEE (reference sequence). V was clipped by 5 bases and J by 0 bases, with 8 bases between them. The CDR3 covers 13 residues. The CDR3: CASRDSLNTEAFF. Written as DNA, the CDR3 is TGTGCCAGCAGAGACAGTCTGAACACTGAAGCTTTCTTT.

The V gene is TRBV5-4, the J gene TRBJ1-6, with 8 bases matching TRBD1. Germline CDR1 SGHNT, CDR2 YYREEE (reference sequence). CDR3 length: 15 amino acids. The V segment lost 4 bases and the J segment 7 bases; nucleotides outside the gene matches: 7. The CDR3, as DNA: TGTGCCAGCAGCACAGCCAGGGGGCGGAATTCACCCCTCCACTTT. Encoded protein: CASSTARGRNSPLHF. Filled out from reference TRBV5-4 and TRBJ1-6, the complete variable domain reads ETGVTQSPTHLIKTRGQQVTLRCSSQSGHNTVSWYQQALGQGPQFIFQYYREEENGRGNFPPRFSGLQFPNYSSELNVNALELDDSALYLCASSTARGRNSPLHFGNGTRLTVT.

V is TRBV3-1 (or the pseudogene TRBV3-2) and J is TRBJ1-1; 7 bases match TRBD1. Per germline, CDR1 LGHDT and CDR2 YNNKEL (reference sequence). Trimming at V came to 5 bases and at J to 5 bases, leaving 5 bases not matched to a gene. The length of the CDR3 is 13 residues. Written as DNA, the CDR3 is TGTGCCAGCAGCACAGGGGCGGGTACTGAAGCTTTCTTT. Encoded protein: CASSTGAGTEAFF.

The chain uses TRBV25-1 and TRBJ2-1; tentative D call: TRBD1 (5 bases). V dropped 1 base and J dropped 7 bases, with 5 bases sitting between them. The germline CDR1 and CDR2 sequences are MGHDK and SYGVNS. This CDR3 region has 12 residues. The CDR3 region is CASSESGNEQFF. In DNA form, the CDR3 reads TGTGCCAGCAGTGAATCAGGGAATGAGCAGTTCTTC.

The CDR3 reads CASSLGFLGEMYYEQYF. In DNA form, the CDR3 reads TGTGCCAGCAGCTTAGGTTTCTTGGGGGAGATGTACTACGAGCAGTACTTC. The V call is TRBV7-2, the J call TRBJ2-7; either TRBD1 or TRBD2 may supply D (5 bases each). The CDR3 has 17 amino acids. The ends were cut back, 1 base at V and 3 bases at J, with 19 bases in the middle. The germline CDR1 and CDR2 sequences are SGHTA and FQGNSA. The full variable domain, in which reference TRBV7-2 and TRBJ2-7 provide the parts outside the CDR3, is GAGVSQSPSNKVTEKGKDVELRCDPISGHTALYWYRQSLGQGLEFLIYFQGNSAPDKSGLPSDRFSAERTGGSVSTLTIQRTQQEDSAVYLCASSLGFLGEMYYEQYFGPGTRLTVT.

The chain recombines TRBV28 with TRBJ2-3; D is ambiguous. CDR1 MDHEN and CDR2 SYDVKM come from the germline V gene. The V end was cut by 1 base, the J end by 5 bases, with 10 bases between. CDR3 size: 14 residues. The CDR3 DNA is TGTGCCAGCAGTTTATCGGATCTCGGAGATACGCAGTATTTT. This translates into CASSLSDLGDTQYF.

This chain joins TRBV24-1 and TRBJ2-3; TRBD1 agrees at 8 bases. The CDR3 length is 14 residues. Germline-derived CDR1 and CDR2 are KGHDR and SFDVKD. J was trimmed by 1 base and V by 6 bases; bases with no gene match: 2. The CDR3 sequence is CATSPTGGTDTQYF. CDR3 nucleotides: TGTGCCACCAGTCCGACAGGGGGCACAGATACGCAGTATTTT.

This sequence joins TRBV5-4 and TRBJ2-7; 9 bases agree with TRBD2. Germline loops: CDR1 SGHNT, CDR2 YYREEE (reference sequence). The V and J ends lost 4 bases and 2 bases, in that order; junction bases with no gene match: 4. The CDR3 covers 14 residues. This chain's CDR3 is CASSGGLATYEQYF. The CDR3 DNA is TGTGCCAGCAGCGGGGGACTAGCCACCTACGAGCAGTACTTC.

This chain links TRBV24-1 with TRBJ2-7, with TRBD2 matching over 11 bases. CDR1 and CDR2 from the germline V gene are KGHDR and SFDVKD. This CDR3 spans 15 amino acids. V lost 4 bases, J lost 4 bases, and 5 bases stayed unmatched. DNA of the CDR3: TGTGCCACCAGTGACCCACTAGCGGGAGTTTACGAGCAGTACTTC. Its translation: CATSDPLAGVYEQYF.

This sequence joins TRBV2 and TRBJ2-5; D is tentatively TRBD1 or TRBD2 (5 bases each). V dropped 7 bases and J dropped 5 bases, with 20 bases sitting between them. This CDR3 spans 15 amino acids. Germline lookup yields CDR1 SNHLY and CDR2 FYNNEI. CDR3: CASTGLGQGQETQYF. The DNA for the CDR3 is TGTGCCAGCACGGGGCTCGGGCAGGGCCAGGAGACCCAGTACTTC.

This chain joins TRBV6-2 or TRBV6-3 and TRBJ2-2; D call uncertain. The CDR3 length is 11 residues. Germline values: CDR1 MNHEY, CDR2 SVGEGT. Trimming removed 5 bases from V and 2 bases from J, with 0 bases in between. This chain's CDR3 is CASSNTGELFF. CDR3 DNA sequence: TGTGCCAGCAGTAACACCGGGGAGCTGTTTTTT.

The CDR3 protein is CAWVIGAGGSEQYF. The DNA for the CDR3 is TGTGCCTGGGTCATTGGAGCGGGGGGAAGTGAGCAGTACTTC. V and J are TRBV30 and TRBJ2-7, with 9 bases matching TRBD2. There are 14 residues in the CDR3. The germline gives CDR1 GTSNPN, CDR2 SVGIG (reference sequence). V shed 5 bases, J shed 7 bases, and the junction held 12 bases outside the gene matches.

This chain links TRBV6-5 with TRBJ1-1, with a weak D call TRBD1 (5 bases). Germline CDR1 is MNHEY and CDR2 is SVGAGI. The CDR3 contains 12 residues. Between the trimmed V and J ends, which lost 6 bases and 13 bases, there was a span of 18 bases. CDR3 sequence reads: CASRDGGLKGFF. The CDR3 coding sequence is TGTGCCAGCAGGGATGGGGGGTTAAAAGGTTTCTTT.